This entry lists 29 T cell receptor beta chains sequenced from one sample in a study of T-cell reconstitution after alpha-beta-depleted transplantation in children. Preparation of the TCRbeta library involved a method that used unique molecular identifiers. One entry per CDR3 protein results from TCRdb running MiXCR on the PCR reads. This sample yields fewer than 150,000 distinct CDR3 sequences, of which approximately 22% are seen a single time; over 9.5% belongs to the top ten. The material sequenced was PBMCs, mostly from graft donor cells, taken 180 days after TCRalphabeta/CD19-depleted stem cell transplant. These TCRs come from a male patient between 2 and 10 years old who had a stem cell transplant for chronic granulomatous disease, so the T cells may come from the graft donor.

This clonotype showed up many times. J is TRBJ2-7 and V is TRBV7-8; maybe TRBD1 (6 bases). Germline V gene sequence: CDR1 SGHVS, CDR2 FQNEAQ. The CDR3 is 14 amino acids. V gave up 3 bases and J gave up 0 bases, with 9 bases separating them. CDR3 loop: CASSLVRGSYEQYF. CDR3 DNA sequence: TGTGCCAGCAGCTTGGTCAGGGGCTCCTACGAGCAGTACTTC.

V gene TRBV20-1 combines with J gene TRBJ1-1; no definite D call. The CDR3 sequence is 12 residues long. V shed 2 bases and J shed 1 base, with 5 bases lying between them. The germline gives CDR1 DFQATT, CDR2 SNEGSKA (reference sequence). The CDR3 DNA reads as TGCAGTGCTAGACCCGCGAACACTGAAGCTTTCTTT. It yields the protein CSARPANTEAFF.

In nucleotides, the CDR3 is TGTGCCAGCAGCCTCCGTGAAGTAGCGGGAGTTTTAAGTCGCAATGAGCAGTTCTTC. Its translation: CASSLREVAGVLSRNEQFF. V gene TRBV11-1 combines with J gene TRBJ2-1; 9 bases match TRBD2. This CDR3 contains 19 residues. J gave up 6 bases and V 5 bases, and 20 bases lay outside the gene matches. CDR1 is SGHAT, CDR2 FQDESV, per germline (reference sequence).

The V and J genes are TRBV5-1 and TRBJ2-1, with a weak D call TRBD2 (6 bases). V was clipped by 7 bases and J by 7 bases, with 12 bases between them. In germline, CDR1 is SGHRS, CDR2 YFSETQ. There are 12 residues in the CDR3. The CDR3 DNA is TGCGCCAGCCAAGGGGCGGGAAATGAGCAGTTCTTC. Its protein is CASQGAGNEQFF.

The V and J genes are TRBV20-1 and TRBJ2-7; 8 bases match TRBD2. Germline-derived CDR1 and CDR2 are DFQATT and SNEGSKA (reference sequence). J lost 2 bases, V lost 5 bases, and 8 bases had no gene match. This CDR3 is built from 14 residues. The CDR3 protein is CSAFITSGTYEQYF. The DNA of the CDR3 is TGCAGTGCTTTTATTACTAGCGGCACCTACGAGCAGTACTTC.

This clonotype was found many times. This CDR3 reads CASRARTGEQYEQYF. The CDR3 DNA is TGTGCCAGCAGGGCTCGGACAGGGGAGCAGTACGAGCAGTACTTC. J is TRBJ2-7 and V is TRBV2, with TRBD1 matching over 9 bases. V lost 6 bases, J lost 4 bases, and 10 bases stayed unmatched. The germline V gene has CDR1 SNHLY and CDR2 FYNNEI. The CDR3 is 15 amino acids.

V gene TRBV29-1 combines with J gene TRBJ2-7, with 8 bases matching TRBD1. Trimming removed 7 bases from V and 3 bases from J; junction bases left unmatched: 14. Per the germline V gene, CDR1 is SQVTM and CDR2 is ANQGSEA. The CDR3 has 15 residues. The CDR3: CSASSWAGGSYEQYF. The CDR3 nucleotides read TGCAGCGCCTCCTCTTGGGCAGGGGGCAGCTACGAGCAGTACTTC.

This clonotype is judged medium-sized. The gene calls are TRBV20-1 and TRBJ2-1, with TRBD2 matching 7 bases. The germline V gene has CDR1 DFQATT and CDR2 SNEGSKA (reference sequence). Unmatched junction bases numbered 10, after V lost 5 bases and J lost 9 bases. The CDR3 covers 13 residues. CDR3 residues: CSAPGERGIEQFF. The CDR3 DNA follows: TGCAGTGCTCCGGGTGAGCGGGGCATTGAGCAGTTCTTC.

This clonotype was counted many times. CDR3 protein: CSVEGLPSGVTYNEQFF. The CDR3 coding sequence is TGCAGCGTTGAAGGTCTCCCTAGCGGGGTCACCTACAATGAGCAGTTCTTC. The chain is built from TRBV29-1 and TRBJ2-1, with 9 bases matching TRBD2. Germline-derived CDR1 and CDR2 are SQVTM and ANQGSEA. The CDR3 is 17 amino acids. V trimming: 1 base; J trimming: 2 bases; junction bases outside the gene matches: 9.

This clonotype came up many times. This chain links TRBV3-1 with TRBJ2-3; D unresolved. V shed 8 bases and J shed 6 bases, with 18 bases lying between them. This CDR3 is 14 amino acids long. Germline V CDR1 and CDR2: LGHDT, YNNKEL (reference sequence). The CDR3: CASSSVNLLDTQYF. CDR3 DNA: TGTGCCAGCTCAAGCGTGAATTTACTGGATACGCAGTATTTT.

This clonotype appeared many times. V is TRBV20-1 and J is TRBJ2-2; TRBD1 might be the D (6 bases). The CDR3 runs to 13 residues. Germline CDR1 and CDR2: DFQATT and SNEGSKA (reference sequence). V lost 4 bases, J lost 4 bases, and 10 bases lay in between. CDR3: CSATQGFTGELFF. In DNA form, the CDR3 reads TGCAGTGCTACCCAGGGGTTCACCGGGGAGCTGTTTTTT.

The rearrangement joins TRBV12-3 or TRBV12-4 to TRBJ1-1; 7 bases fit TRBD1. Unmatched junction bases numbered 14, after V lost 6 bases and J lost 10 bases. The CDR3 runs to 14 residues. This CDR3 reads CASSPTGVGAGAFF. For the CDR3, the DNA is TGTGCCAGCAGCCCAACAGGGGTGGGAGCTGGAGCTTTCTTT.

This clonotype has at least ten counts. In DNA, the CDR3 is TGCAGTGCCGGGGGCGGGATTTACTACGAGCAGTACTTC. It translates to CSAGGGIYYEQYF. The chain joins TRBV20-1 to TRBJ2-7; D may match TRBD1 or TRBD2 (6 bases each). V was clipped by 6 bases and J by 3 bases, with 15 bases between them. The CDR3 is 13 residues long. The germline CDR1 and CDR2 sequences are DFQATT and SNEGSKA (reference sequence).

This clonotype was picked up a small number of times. The V and J genes are TRBV20-1 and TRBJ2-7, with 7 nucleotides matching TRBD2. CDR1 and CDR2 from the germline V gene are DFQATT and SNEGSKA (reference sequence). Trimming cost V 3 bases and J 6 bases; bases outside gene matches: 5. This CDR3 contains 12 residues. The CDR3 coding sequence is TGCAGTGCTAGGGCCCTAGCGGTCGAGCAGTACTTC. This gives the protein CSARALAVEQYF.

The J gene is TRBJ2-1, the V gene TRBV12-3 or TRBV12-4; 10 bases fit TRBD2. The CDR3 spans 14 residues. Trimming at V came to 6 bases and at J to 3 bases, leaving 2 bases not matched to a gene. This CDR3 is CASRSGGDYNEQFF. CDR3 nucleotides: TGTGCCAGCAGGAGCGGGGGGGACTACAATGAGCAGTTCTTC.

This clonotype was seen repeatedly, ten times or more. The chain combines TRBV4-2 with TRBJ2-1, with D possibly TRBD1 on 7 matching bases. V lost 4 bases and J lost 0, with 25 bases in between. Germline V gene sequence: CDR1 LGHNA, CDR2 YNFKEQ. The CDR3 consists of 20 residues. The chain's CDR3 is CASSPGSGTAGLLSYNEQFF. The CDR3 coding sequence is TGTGCCAGCAGCCCCGGTAGTGGGACAGCGGGTCTTCTCTCCTACAATGAGCAGTTCTTC.

This clonotype was detected many times. CDR3 sequence: CASSVVSGMEQFF. CDR3 DNA sequence: TGTGCCAGCAGCGTAGTCTCAGGGATGGAGCAGTTCTTC. The rearrangement joins TRBV9 to TRBJ2-1; tentative D call: TRBD1 (5 bases). Trimming took off 0 bases at V and 10 bases at J, with 11 bases between the two ends. Germline CDR1 is SGDLS and CDR2 is YYNGEE. This CDR3 region has 13 residues.

This rearrangement joins TRBV5-6 to TRBJ2-1, with D unclear. The germline gives CDR1 SGHDT, CDR2 YYEEEE. V dropped 5 bases and J dropped 9 bases, with 21 bases sitting between them. The CDR3 loop spans 15 amino acids. CDR3 region: CASSYKPSSRPEQFF. The DNA of the CDR3 is TGTGCCAGCAGTTACAAACCCAGCTCTAGGCCTGAGCAGTTCTTC.

This clonotype was seen only a few times. This rearrangement joins TRBV6-2 or TRBV6-3 to TRBJ2-5; D might be TRBD1 or TRBD2, each matching 6 bases. V was shortened by 2 bases and J by 1 base, with 17 bases between the two germline ends. The CDR3 has 17 amino acids. The V gene's germline CDR1 is MNHEY and CDR2 SVGEGT. The CDR3 region has the DNA TGTGCCAGCAGTTACCATCGAAGGGGGGACTCCCAAGAGACCCAGTACTTC. It specifies CASSYHRRGDSQETQYF.

This chain uses TRBV20-1 with TRBJ2-4; D is unclear. Looked up from germline, CDR1 is DFQATT and CDR2 is SNEGSKA (reference sequence). The V and J ends lost 1 base and 7 bases respectively, with 17 bases between them. The CDR3 is 15 residues long. The CDR3, as DNA: TGCAGTGCTAGAGCTAGTCGCCGAACTCCGAACATTCAGTACTTC. Translation: CSARASRRTPNIQYF.

The chain couples TRBV7-8 to TRBJ2-7; D is unresolved. CDR3 length equals 11 residues. Germline V gene lookup returns CDR1 SGHVS and CDR2 FQNEAQ. Deletions cut 5 bases from V and 5 bases from J, with 7 bases between. As DNA, the CDR3 is TGTGCCAGCAGCGTAACCCACGAGCAGTACTTC. It yields the protein CASSVTHEQYF.

V is TRBV5-6 and J is TRBJ2-2; TRBD1 agrees at 8 bases. Looked up from germline, CDR1 is SGHDT and CDR2 is YYEEEE. J gave up 8 bases and V 4 bases, and 4 bases lay outside the gene matches. This CDR3 has 13 residues. CDR3 loop: CASSRGTGGELFF. CDR3 DNA sequence: TGTGCCAGCAGCCGCGGGACAGGAGGGGAGCTGTTTTTT.

The rearrangement joins TRBV29-1 to TRBJ2-5; D is unclear. The CDR3 runs 13 residues. Germline CDR1 and CDR2: SQVTM and ANQGSEA. V gave up 7 bases and J gave up 2 bases, with 14 bases separating them. DNA of the CDR3: TGCAGCGCCAATTCCCCACAGCAAGAGACCCAGTACTTC. Its protein product is CSANSPQQETQYF. The full variable domain, rest sourced from reference TRBV29-1 and TRBJ2-5, is SAVISQKPSRDICQRGTSLTIQCQVDSQVTMMFWYRQQPGQSLTLIATANQGSEATYESGFVIDKFPISRPNLTFSTLTVSNMSPEDSSIYLCSANSPQQETQYFGPGTRLLVL.

The rearrangement links TRBV7-2 to TRBJ2-1, with TRBD2 matching 7 bases. CDR1 is SGHTA, CDR2 FQGNSA, per germline. The CDR3 covers 15 residues. The junction had 2 bases not matched to a gene; V was cut back by 1 base and J by 2 bases. Here the CDR3 DNA reads TGTGCCAGCAGCTTAGTCGGACTAGCCTACAATGAGCAGTTCTTC. This translates into CASSLVGLAYNEQFF.

This clonotype was observed at least ten times. CDR3: CASAFTQGAKNIQYF. The CDR3 bases are TGTGCCAGCGCATTCACCCAGGGGGCCAAAAACATTCAGTACTTC. The rearrangement uses TRBV5-5 and TRBJ2-4, with D perhaps matching TRBD1 (6 bases). Germline loops: CDR1 SGHKS, CDR2 YYEKEE (reference sequence). The V end lost 7 bases, the J end lost 1 base, and 15 bases lay between the germline ends. CDR3 length: 15 amino acids. Supplemented by reference TRBV5-5 and TRBJ2-4, the full variable domain reads DAGVTQSPTHLIKTRGQQVTLRCSPISGHKSVSWYQQVLGQGPQFIFQYYEKEERGRGNFPDRFSARQFPNYSSELNVNALLLGDSALYLCASAFTQGAKNIQYFGAGTRLSVL.

There are a few counts of this clonotype. V and J are TRBV27 and TRBJ2-7; D may be TRBD1 (5 bases). Germline CDR1 is MNHEY and CDR2 is SMNVEV (reference sequence). The CDR3 is 15 amino acids. Trimming left V 6 bases short and J 0 bases short, with 15 bases between. This chain's CDR3 is CASRTSSTASYEQYF. DNA for the CDR3: TGTGCCAGCAGGACTTCATCGACAGCCTCCTACGAGCAGTACTTC.

This clonotype was seen many times. The chain carries TRBV20-1 and TRBJ2-1; D perhaps matches TRBD2 (6 bases). Looked up from germline, CDR1 is DFQATT and CDR2 is SNEGSKA (reference sequence). V was trimmed by 4 bases and J by 5 bases, leaving 15 bases between them. The CDR3 sequence is 14 residues long. The CDR3 is CSAKGRGSNNEQFF. CDR3 bases: TGCAGTGCTAAGGGTCGGGGGTCTAACAATGAGCAGTTCTTC.

This clonotype appeared many times. The chain uses TRBV9 and TRBJ2-3, with 11 bases fitting TRBD2. With 4 bases clipped from V and 5 bases from J, the junction kept 9 bases outside the gene matches. From germline, CDR1 is SGDLS and CDR2 YYNGEE. This CDR3 has 16 amino acids. The CDR3 protein is CASSPTSGVSKDTQYF. The DNA for the CDR3 is TGTGCCAGCAGCCCGACTAGCGGGGTCTCAAAAGATACGCAGTATTTT.

This clonotype was picked up many times. The J gene is TRBJ2-1, the V gene TRBV5-1; 7 bases line up with TRBD1. The V and J ends lost 4 bases and 12 bases, in that order; junction bases with no gene match: 10. This CDR3 has 13 amino acids. Germline CDR1 SGHRS, CDR2 YFSETQ. For the CDR3, the DNA is TGCGCCAGCAGCCCGTTACCAGGACAGGCGCAGTTCTTC. Its protein product is CASSPLPGQAQFF.